The following is a T cell receptor (beta chain) sequence with its context. These data come from a study of OX40 agonist ivuxolimab in advanced cancers. Study-level background: Anti-PD-1, anti-PD-L1 or anti-CTLA-4 therapy given earlier was allowed, and roughly 38% had some.

With 6 bases clipped from V and 4 bases from J, the junction kept 9 bases outside the gene matches. The CDR3 consists of 15 residues. Per the germline V gene, CDR1 is KGHSH and CDR2 is LQKENI. TCRdb keeps only in-frame clones here, not all; method: immunoSEQ multiplex PCR. The sample has tens of thousands of clones, approximately 90% seen once. This material consisted of CD4+ or CD8+ T cells sorted from blood, taken in a trial of the OX40 agonist ivuxolimab. The chain recombines TRBV18 with TRBJ2-1, with 7 bases matching TRBD1. This TCR derives from an adult with an advanced solid tumor such as melanoma, head and neck, liver or kidney cancer. CDR3 loop: CASSPGQANYNEQFF. DNA for the CDR3: TGTGCCAGCTCTCCCGGACAGGCTAATTACAATGAGCAGTTCTTC.